Included here is one TCR beta chain sequence, with context. Antigen unknown. These data belong to a study of OX40 agonist ivuxolimab in advanced cancers. Study-level information: Ivuxolimab was administered intravenously to patients at 0.01 to 10 mg/kg every 2 weeks. The study reported partial responses in three patients: one hepatocellular carcinoma, two cutaneous melanoma. Roughly two fifths of patients had received prior checkpoint inhibitor therapy.

The CDR3 sequence is 13 residues long. Trimming left V 5 bases short and J 2 bases short, with 10 bases between. CDR1 and CDR2 from the germline V gene are MDHEN and SYDVKM. Study observations and caveats: CD4+ and CD8+ T cells in blood underwent clonal expansion by week 6 at 0.1 to 3.0 mg/kg.

Libraries were prepared by immunoSEQ multiplex PCR; TCRdb keeps only in-frame clonotypes and omits some of them. The sample contains about 19,000 clones, more than 60% of which appear only once. The source was CD4+ or CD8+ T cells sorted from blood, collected in a trial of the OX40 agonist ivuxolimab. This TCR was recovered from an adult with an advanced solid tumor such as melanoma, head and neck, liver or kidney cancer. This rearrangement joins TRBV28 to TRBJ2-7, with D possibly matching TRBD1 (5 bases). Here the CDR3 DNA reads TGTGCCAGCAGTAGGGGCGGAGCCTACGAGCAGTACTTC. Protein product: CASSRGGAYEQYF.